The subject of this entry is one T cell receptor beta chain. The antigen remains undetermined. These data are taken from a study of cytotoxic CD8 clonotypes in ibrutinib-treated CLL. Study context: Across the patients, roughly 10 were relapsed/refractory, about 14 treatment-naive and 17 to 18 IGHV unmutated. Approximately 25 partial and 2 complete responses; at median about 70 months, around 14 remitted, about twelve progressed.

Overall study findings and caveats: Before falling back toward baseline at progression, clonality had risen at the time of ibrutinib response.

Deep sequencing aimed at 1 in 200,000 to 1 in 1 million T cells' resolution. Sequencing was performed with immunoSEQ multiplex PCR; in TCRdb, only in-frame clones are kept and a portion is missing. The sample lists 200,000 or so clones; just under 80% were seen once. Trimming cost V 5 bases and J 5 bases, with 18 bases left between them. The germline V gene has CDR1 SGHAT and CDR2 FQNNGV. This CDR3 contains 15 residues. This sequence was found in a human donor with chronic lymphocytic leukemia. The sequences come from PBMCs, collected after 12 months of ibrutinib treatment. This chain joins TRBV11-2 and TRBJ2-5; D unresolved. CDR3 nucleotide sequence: TGTGCCAGCAGCCAGCTGTTTAGGTCAAGGGAGACCCAGTACTTC. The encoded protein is CASSQLFRSRETQYF.